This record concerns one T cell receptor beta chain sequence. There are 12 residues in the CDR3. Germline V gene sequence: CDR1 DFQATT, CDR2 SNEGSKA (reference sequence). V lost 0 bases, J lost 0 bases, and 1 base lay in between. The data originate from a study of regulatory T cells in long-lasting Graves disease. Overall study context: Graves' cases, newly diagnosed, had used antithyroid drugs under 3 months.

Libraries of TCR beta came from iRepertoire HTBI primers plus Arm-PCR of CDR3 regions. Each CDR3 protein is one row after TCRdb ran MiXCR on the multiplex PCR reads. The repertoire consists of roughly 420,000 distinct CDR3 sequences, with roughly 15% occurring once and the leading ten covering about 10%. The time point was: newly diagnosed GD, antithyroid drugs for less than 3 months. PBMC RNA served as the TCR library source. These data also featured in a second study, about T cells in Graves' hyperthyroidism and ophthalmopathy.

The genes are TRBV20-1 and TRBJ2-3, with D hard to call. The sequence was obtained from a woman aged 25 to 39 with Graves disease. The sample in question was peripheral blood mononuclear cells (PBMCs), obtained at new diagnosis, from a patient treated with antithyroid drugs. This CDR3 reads CSARESTDTQYF. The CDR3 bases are TGCAGTGCTAGAGAAAGCACAGATACGCAGTATTTT.